This TCR beta chain was sequenced for a study of blood T cells in healthy people across ages. Whenever a sample was processed, at least 7 million PBMCs were isolated. A second PCR, run for roughly 7 to 11 cycles, used a sample-barcoded 5' primer plus a J-beta primer mix. TCRdb reanalysed the 5' RACE reads using MiXCR and keeps one entry per CDR3 protein. The sample lists under 2,000,000 distinct CDR3 sequences; around 50% were seen once. Unmatched junction bases numbered 4, after V lost 3 bases and J lost 6 bases. The germline gives CDR1 SGHVS, CDR2 FNYEAQ. CDR3 length equals 14 residues. The chain employs TRBV7-6 and TRBJ1-1; 10 bases align to TRBD1. This clonotype originated in a woman in her 40s in good health. Material: blood. The CDR3 DNA reads as TGTGCCAGCAGCTTGTCCGGACAGGGGGCTGAAGCTTTCTTT. It codes for CASSLSGQGAEAFF.